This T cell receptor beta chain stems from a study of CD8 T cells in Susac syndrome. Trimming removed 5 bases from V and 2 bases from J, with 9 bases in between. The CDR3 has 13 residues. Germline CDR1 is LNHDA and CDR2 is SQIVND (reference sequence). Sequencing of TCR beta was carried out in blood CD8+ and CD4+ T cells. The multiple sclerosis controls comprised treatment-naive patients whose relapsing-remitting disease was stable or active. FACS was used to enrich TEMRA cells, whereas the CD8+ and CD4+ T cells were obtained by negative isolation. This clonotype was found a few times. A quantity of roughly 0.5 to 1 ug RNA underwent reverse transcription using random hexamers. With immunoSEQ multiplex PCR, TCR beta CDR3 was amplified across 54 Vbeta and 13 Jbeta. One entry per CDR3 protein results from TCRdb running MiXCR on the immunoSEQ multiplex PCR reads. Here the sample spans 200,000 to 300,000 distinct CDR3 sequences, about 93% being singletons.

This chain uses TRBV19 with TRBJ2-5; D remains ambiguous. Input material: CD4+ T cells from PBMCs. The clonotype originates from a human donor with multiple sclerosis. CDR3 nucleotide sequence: TGTGCCAGTAGTCAAGGAAGTCAAGAGACCCAGTACTTC. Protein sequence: CASSQGSQETQYF.